These T cell receptor beta chains were read from a single sample in a study of T cells in Graves' hyperthyroidism and ophthalmopathy. TCRdb fed the multiplex PCR reads into MiXCR, producing one record per CDR3 protein. The sample consists of hundreds of thousands of distinct CDR3 sequences, 45% of them appearing once. The sample consisted of peripheral blood or thyroid tissue (not recorded which). These receptors were taken from an adult man with Graves' disease, either hyperthyroidism or ophthalmopathy (not recorded which). Both conserved end residues are part of each CDR3. The D gene is left open where the match is weak. Size values are once, few and many counts, or a class for expanded clones, and some rows have none.

abundance: .
d_gene: .
j_gene: TRBJ2-7
v_gene: TRBV7-3
CDR3nt: TGTGCCAGCAGCCCTACAGTTTACGAGCAGTACTTC
CDR3aa: CASSPTVYEQYF

abundance: .
d_gene: TRBD2
j_gene: TRBJ2-7
v_gene: TRBV7-6
CDR3nt: TGTGCCAGCAGTTTCGGGCTAGCGGGGGTCGAGCAGTACTTC
CDR3aa: CASSFGLAGVEQYF

abundance: many
d_gene: TRBD1
j_gene: TRBJ1-1
v_gene: TRBV6-5
CDR3nt: TGTGCCAGCAGTTCATCAGACAGGGTGGCTTTCTTT
CDR3aa: CASSSSDRVAFF

abundance: .
d_gene: TRBD1
j_gene: TRBJ2-2
v_gene: TRBV13
CDR3nt: TGTGCCAGCAGTTACTCGATGGGGACAGGGAACACCGGGGAGCTGTTTTTT
CDR3aa: CASSYSMGTGNTGELFF

abundance: few
d_gene: TRBD1
j_gene: TRBJ1-5
v_gene: TRBV10-2
CDR3nt: TGCGCCAGCACCAGACAGGGAAGTCAGCCCCAGCATTTT
CDR3aa: CASTRQGSQPQHF

abundance: .
d_gene: .
j_gene: TRBJ2-7
v_gene: TRBV2
CDR3nt: TGTGCCAGCAGTAGGGGGAAAGAGCAGTACTTC
CDR3aa: CASSRGKEQYF

abundance: .
d_gene: .
j_gene: TRBJ1-6
v_gene: TRBV6-2/TRBV6-3
CDR3nt: TGTGCCAGCAGTTACTCGTGGGGGGGGGATTCACCCCTCCACTTT
CDR3aa: CASSYSWGGDSPLHF

abundance: .
d_gene: .
j_gene: TRBJ1-3
v_gene: TRBV7-2
CDR3nt: TGTGCCAGCAGCCCCGTTGAGGGGGTTTCTGGAAACACCATATATTTT
CDR3aa: CASSPVEGVSGNTIYF

abundance: few
d_gene: .
j_gene: TRBJ1-2
v_gene: TRBV7-2
CDR3nt: TGTGCCAGCAGCTCCCAGTCGGGCGGCTACACCTTC
CDR3aa: CASSSQSGGYTF

abundance: .
d_gene: .
j_gene: TRBJ1-2
v_gene: TRBV24-1
CDR3nt: TGTGCCACCTCCGGCGGACCCGGGACGTTAGGCTATGGCTACACCTTC
CDR3aa: CATSGGPGTLGYGYTF

abundance: .
d_gene: TRBD1
j_gene: TRBJ2-7
v_gene: TRBV7-2
CDR3nt: TGTGCCAGCAGCTTAGATGGCGGGACAGGGTACGCCTACGAGCAGTACTTC
CDR3aa: CASSLDGGTGYAYEQYF

abundance: few
d_gene: TRBD1
j_gene: TRBJ2-6
v_gene: TRBV14
CDR3nt: TGTGCCAGCAGCCAACGACAGGGTACCGCTCTTCGGGCCAACGTCCTGACTTTC
CDR3aa: CASSQRQGTALRANVLTF

abundance: .
d_gene: TRBD1
j_gene: TRBJ1-4
v_gene: TRBV6-9
CDR3nt: TGTGCCAGCAGTTATGGGGGCAGGGGGCGAGATAATGAAAAACTGTTTTTT
CDR3aa: CASSYGGRGRDNEKLFF

abundance: few
d_gene: .
j_gene: TRBJ1-2
v_gene: TRBV2
CDR3nt: TGTGCCAGCGGGGCCAGCGGCTATGGCTACACCTTC
CDR3aa: CASGASGYGYTF

abundance: .
d_gene: TRBD1
j_gene: TRBJ2-1
v_gene: TRBV25-1
CDR3nt: TGTGCCAGCACAGGGGGCGGGCGCAATGAGCAGTTCTTC
CDR3aa: CASTGGGRNEQFF

abundance: many
d_gene: TRBD1
j_gene: TRBJ2-2
v_gene: TRBV15
CDR3nt: TGTGCCACCAGCAGAGGAGGGACAGGAGAGGCCGGGGAGCTGTTTTTT
CDR3aa: CATSRGGTGEAGELFF

abundance: many
d_gene: TRBD1
j_gene: TRBJ1-2
v_gene: TRBV29-1
CDR3nt: TGCAGTGTGGGGGACAGCGTCTATGGCTACACCTTC
CDR3aa: CSVGDSVYGYTF

abundance: many
d_gene: .
j_gene: TRBJ1-6
v_gene: TRBV15
CDR3nt: TGTGCCACCAGCAGAGGGACAGAAGGTTCACCCCTCCACTTT
CDR3aa: CATSRGTEGSPLHF

abundance: .
d_gene: .
j_gene: TRBJ1-4
v_gene: TRBV7-8
CDR3nt: TGTGCCAGCAGCTTAGCAAGGCCGCCGTTACCTAATGAAAAACTGTTTTTT
CDR3aa: CASSLARPPLPNEKLFF

abundance: .
d_gene: TRBD1
j_gene: TRBJ1-1
v_gene: TRBV14
CDR3nt: TGTGCCAGCAGCCAGTTTCACAGGGGTGAAAACACTGAAGCTTTCTTT
CDR3aa: CASSQFHRGENTEAFF

abundance: .
d_gene: TRBD1
j_gene: TRBJ1-5
v_gene: TRBV12-3/TRBV12-4
CDR3nt: TGTGCCAGCAGTCCCGGGACAGGGAATGGTCAGCCCCAGCATTTT
CDR3aa: CASSPGTGNGQPQHF

abundance: .
d_gene: .
j_gene: TRBJ1-6
v_gene: TRBV7-9
CDR3nt: TGTGCCAGCAGCCCCCGTGTCTCGGAGTATAATTCACCCCTCCACTTT
CDR3aa: CASSPRVSEYNSPLHF

abundance: .
d_gene: .
j_gene: TRBJ2-7
v_gene: TRBV10-3
CDR3nt: TGTGCCAGCAGCCCCGTGACCGGTAACTACGAGCAGTACTTC
CDR3aa: CASSPVTGNYEQYF

abundance: .
d_gene: .
j_gene: TRBJ1-5
v_gene: TRBV10-3
CDR3nt: TGTGCCAGCGGCCATCAGCCCCAGCATTTT
CDR3aa: CASGHQPQHF

abundance: many
d_gene: TRBD1
j_gene: TRBJ2-7
v_gene: TRBV19
CDR3nt: TGTGCCAGTAGTGGTTACAGGGGGAACTACGAGCAGTACTTC
CDR3aa: CASSGYRGNYEQYF

abundance: many
d_gene: .
j_gene: TRBJ1-5
v_gene: TRBV2
CDR3nt: TGTGCCAGCAGTTACAGGGATAGCAATCAGCCCCAGCATTTT
CDR3aa: CASSYRDSNQPQHF

abundance: few
d_gene: .
j_gene: TRBJ1-2
v_gene: TRBV29-1
CDR3nt: TGCAGCGTTGAAGACCAGGGCTATGGCTACACCTTC
CDR3aa: CSVEDQGYGYTF

abundance: many
d_gene: .
j_gene: TRBJ1-1
v_gene: TRBV29-1
CDR3nt: TGCAGTTACAGGGAAAACACTGAAGCTTTCTTT
CDR3aa: CSYRENTEAFF

abundance: few
d_gene: .
j_gene: TRBJ2-3
v_gene: TRBV15
CDR3nt: TGTGCCACCAGCAGAGCCTCAGGAACAGATACGCAGTATTTT
CDR3aa: CATSRASGTDTQYF

abundance: many
d_gene: .
j_gene: TRBJ2-7
v_gene: TRBV7-7
CDR3nt: TGTGCTAGCAGCTTGGGCCCCGGGACGAACGAGCAGTACTTC
CDR3aa: CASSLGPGTNEQYF

abundance: .
d_gene: .
j_gene: TRBJ1-5
v_gene: TRBV25-1
CDR3nt: TGTGCCAGCACCTCGGGGCCCCAGCCCCCTCAGCCCCAGCATTTT
CDR3aa: CASTSGPQPPQPQHF

abundance: few
d_gene: TRBD1
j_gene: TRBJ1-4
v_gene: TRBV20-1
CDR3nt: TGCAGTGCTGCGGGACAGGAGAATGAAAAACTGTTTTTT
CDR3aa: CSAAGQENEKLFF

abundance: .
d_gene: TRBD2
j_gene: TRBJ2-7
v_gene: TRBV10-3
CDR3nt: TGTGCCATCAGTCAACGGGGGGTCAGGGAGCAGTACTTC
CDR3aa: CAISQRGVREQYF

abundance: .
d_gene: TRBD1
j_gene: TRBJ1-1
v_gene: TRBV25-1
CDR3nt: TGTGCCAGCAGTGAATGGGGAACAGGGGGCGGCGTTGCTGAAGCTTTCTTT
CDR3aa: CASSEWGTGGGVAEAFF

abundance: .
d_gene: .
j_gene: TRBJ1-5
v_gene: TRBV5-1
CDR3nt: TGCGCCAACAGCTTAGGAGACAGCAATCAGCCCCAGCATTTT
CDR3aa: CANSLGDSNQPQHF

abundance: .
d_gene: .
j_gene: TRBJ1-1
v_gene: TRBV7-2
CDR3nt: TGTGCCAGCAGCGAGCGGGGCTCATGGACTGAAGCTTTCTTT
CDR3aa: CASSERGSWTEAFF

abundance: .
d_gene: TRBD1
j_gene: TRBJ2-5
v_gene: TRBV2
CDR3nt: TGTGCCAGCAACCCGGACAGGGCGGGCTGGACCCAGTACTTC
CDR3aa: CASNPDRAGWTQYF

abundance: many
d_gene: .
j_gene: TRBJ1-6
v_gene: TRBV14
CDR3nt: TGTGCCAGCAGCCAAGACCGGGGAGGAGGATCACCCCTCCACTTT
CDR3aa: CASSQDRGGGSPLHF

abundance: .
d_gene: .
j_gene: TRBJ2-2
v_gene: TRBV10-1
CDR3nt: TGCGCCAGCAGTGAGTCAGGTCCGAACACCGGGGAGCTGTTTTTT
CDR3aa: CASSESGPNTGELFF

abundance: .
d_gene: TRBD1
j_gene: TRBJ1-2
v_gene: TRBV7-3
CDR3nt: TGCGCCAGCAGCTTGGGGACAGCAAACCTCAACCTGGGGTATGGCTACACCTTC
CDR3aa: CASSLGTANLNLGYGYTF

abundance: .
d_gene: TRBD1
j_gene: TRBJ2-5
v_gene: TRBV7-9
CDR3nt: TGTGCCAGCAGAACCGGGACAGGGGTGGAAGAGACCCAGTACTTC
CDR3aa: CASRTGTGVEETQYF

abundance: few
d_gene: TRBD1
j_gene: TRBJ1-1
v_gene: TRBV5-1
CDR3nt: TGCGCCAGCAGCTTGGTTTACAGGGGAACAATGAGCACTGAAGCTTTCTTT
CDR3aa: CASSLVYRGTMSTEAFF

abundance: many
d_gene: .
j_gene: TRBJ2-5
v_gene: TRBV7-9
CDR3nt: TGTGCCAGCAGCGGGGGGACAGACCAAGAGACCCAGTACTTC
CDR3aa: CASSGGTDQETQYF

abundance: many
d_gene: .
j_gene: TRBJ1-4
v_gene: TRBV29-1
CDR3nt: TGCAGCGTTGAAGTCACCGGAGAGGGTGAAAAACTGTTTTTT
CDR3aa: CSVEVTGEGEKLFF

abundance: few
d_gene: TRBD1
j_gene: TRBJ1-2
v_gene: TRBV20-1
CDR3nt: TGCAGTGCTAGGGCAGGGGGCATGAACTATGGCTACACCTTC
CDR3aa: CSARAGGMNYGYTF